This is a list of T cell receptor beta chains from one sample in a study of shared clonotypes between healthy human individuals. Data came from immunoSEQ multiplex PCR; TCRdb stores just in-frame clones and leaves some out. The sample carries millions of clones, under 95% recorded once. The sample comprised naive CD8+ T cells from PBMCs. The receptor set was obtained from a man aged 18 to 29 in good health. Some clones in this sample may be carry-over from other donors' samples. Both conserved end residues are part of each CDR3. A D gene is named only where the DNA matches it firmly. A clone size is listed for some rows: how often the clone was seen (once, few, many), or a class if it is expanded.

v_gene: TRBV9
j_gene: TRBJ1-4
abundance: .
d_gene: .
CDR3aa: CASSEGQTTNEKLFF
CDR3nt: TGTGCCAGCAGTGAAGGACAGACAACTAATGAAAAACTGTTTTTT

v_gene: TRBV7-3
j_gene: TRBJ2-3
abundance: .
d_gene: TRBD2
CDR3aa: CASSPGPGLAGNTQYF
CDR3nt: TGTGCCAGCAGCCCCGGGCCGGGACTAGCGGGGAATACGCAGTATTTT

v_gene: TRBV27
j_gene: TRBJ1-2
abundance: .
d_gene: TRBD1
CDR3aa: CASSTTGGADGYTF
CDR3nt: TGTGCCAGCAGTACGACAGGGGGCGCGGATGGCTACACCTTC

v_gene: TRBV28
j_gene: TRBJ1-1
abundance: .
d_gene: .
CDR3aa: CASSLGGMNTEAFF
CDR3nt: TGTGCCAGCAGCCTCGGGGGGATGAACACTGAAGCTTTCTTT

v_gene: TRBV29-1
j_gene: TRBJ2-7
abundance: few
d_gene: .
CDR3aa: CSATRSGEQYF
CDR3nt: TGCAGCGCCACCAGATCGGGGGAGCAGTACTTC

v_gene: TRBV15
j_gene: TRBJ1-4
abundance: .
d_gene: .
CDR3aa: CATSTRRGTNEKLFF
CDR3nt: TGTGCCACCAGCACACGACGGGGGACTAATGAAAAACTGTTTTTT

v_gene: TRBV28
j_gene: TRBJ2-7
abundance: .
d_gene: .
CDR3aa: CASSLSSGYEQYF
CDR3nt: TGTGCCAGCAGTTTAAGCTCGGGCTACGAGCAGTACTTC

v_gene: TRBV7-8
j_gene: TRBJ2-7
abundance: .
d_gene: .
CDR3aa: CASSLGGPSYEQYF
CDR3nt: TGTGCCAGCAGCTTAGGAGGACCCTCCTACGAGCAGTACTTC

v_gene: TRBV11-2
j_gene: TRBJ2-1
abundance: once
d_gene: .
CDR3aa: CAGGIGWEQFF
CDR3nt: TGTGCCGGCGGGATCGGGTGGGAGCAGTTCTTC

v_gene: TRBV7-9
j_gene: TRBJ1-2
abundance: .
d_gene: .
CDR3aa: CASSRNGYTF
CDR3nt: TGTGCCAGCAGTCGTAACGGCTACACCTTC

v_gene: TRBV7-3
j_gene: TRBJ2-5
abundance: .
d_gene: .
CDR3aa: CASSLAGEQETQYF
CDR3nt: TGTGCCAGCAGCTTAGCCGGGGAACAAGAGACCCAGTACTTC

v_gene: TRBV9
j_gene: TRBJ1-5
abundance: .
d_gene: TRBD1
CDR3aa: CASSEGTGGNQPQHF
CDR3nt: TGTGCCAGCAGCGAGGGGACAGGGGGGAATCAGCCCCAGCATTTT

v_gene: TRBV9
j_gene: TRBJ2-3
abundance: .
d_gene: .
CDR3aa: CASSMTRDTQYF
CDR3nt: TGTGCCAGCAGCATGACTAGAGATACGCAGTATTTT

v_gene: TRBV9
j_gene: TRBJ2-3
abundance: .
d_gene: .
CDR3aa: CASSVADLGTDTQYF
CDR3nt: TGTGCCAGCAGCGTAGCAGACCTGGGCACAGATACGCAGTATTTT

v_gene: TRBV5-1
j_gene: TRBJ2-1
abundance: .
d_gene: TRBD2
CDR3aa: CASRPGLAGAEQFF
CDR3nt: TGCGCCAGCCGCCCGGGACTAGCGGGGGCTGAGCAGTTCTTC

v_gene: TRBV2
j_gene: TRBJ2-1
abundance: .
d_gene: .
CDR3aa: CASSEAVQFF
CDR3nt: TGTGCCAGCAGTGAAGCGGTGCAGTTCTTC

v_gene: TRBV10-2
j_gene: TRBJ1-1
abundance: .
d_gene: .
CDR3aa: CASSPLGAGAFF
CDR3nt: TGCGCCAGCAGCCCCCTGGGAGCCGGGGCTTTCTTT

v_gene: TRBV30
j_gene: TRBJ2-7
abundance: once
d_gene: .
CDR3aa: CAWIGRDDEQYF
CDR3nt: TGTGCCTGGATAGGGCGGGATGACGAGCAGTACTTC

v_gene: TRBV11-2
j_gene: TRBJ1-1
abundance: .
d_gene: TRBD1
CDR3aa: CASSVGQGALNTEAFF
CDR3nt: TGTGCCAGCAGCGTGGGACAGGGGGCGTTGAACACTGAAGCTTTCTTT

v_gene: TRBV18
j_gene: TRBJ2-5
abundance: .
d_gene: TRBD1
CDR3aa: CASSIDRGEETQYF
CDR3nt: TGTGCCAGCTCTATTGACAGGGGTGAAGAGACCCAGTACTTC

v_gene: TRBV4-2
j_gene: TRBJ2-7
abundance: .
d_gene: TRBD1
CDR3aa: CASSEVPDRGEQYF
CDR3nt: TGTGCCAGCAGCGAAGTCCCCGACAGGGGCGAGCAGTACTTC

v_gene: TRBV4-3
j_gene: TRBJ2-1
abundance: .
d_gene: TRBD2
CDR3aa: CASSQDGRAPEQFF
CDR3nt: TGCGCCAGCAGCCAAGACGGGAGGGCCCCTGAGCAGTTCTTC

v_gene: TRBV10-3
j_gene: TRBJ2-5
abundance: .
d_gene: .
CDR3aa: CAISESNRASETQYF
CDR3nt: TGTGCCATCAGTGAGTCGAACAGGGCCTCGGAGACCCAGTACTTC

v_gene: TRBV6-6
j_gene: TRBJ1-2
abundance: .
d_gene: .
CDR3aa: CASSYSSSGDLHGYTF
CDR3nt: TGTGCCAGCAGTTACTCTAGCAGCGGCGACCTACATGGCTACACCTTC

v_gene: TRBV27
j_gene: TRBJ1-5
abundance: .
d_gene: .
CDR3aa: CASSPPGLGGNQPQHF
CDR3nt: TGTGCCAGCAGCCCACCGGGTTTGGGGGGAAATCAGCCCCAGCATTTT

v_gene: TRBV6-1
j_gene: TRBJ2-5
abundance: .
d_gene: .
CDR3aa: CASSGALQETQYF
CDR3nt: TGTGCCAGTTCAGGGGCACTACAAGAGACCCAGTACTTC

v_gene: TRBV7-8
j_gene: TRBJ1-1
abundance: .
d_gene: .
CDR3aa: CASSLLIFGGEGDTEAFF
CDR3nt: TGTGCCAGCAGCTTACTGATCTTTGGTGGGGAAGGAGACACTGAAGCTTTCTTT

v_gene: TRBV18
j_gene: TRBJ1-1
abundance: .
d_gene: .
CDR3aa: CASSPAGLSTEAFF
CDR3nt: TGTGCCAGCTCACCAGCTGGTTTGAGCACTGAAGCTTTCTTT

v_gene: TRBV7-8
j_gene: TRBJ2-7
abundance: .
d_gene: .
CDR3aa: CASSYSLGVTISYEQYF
CDR3nt: TGTGCCAGCAGTTATTCCTTGGGGGTAACAATCTCCTACGAGCAGTACTTC

v_gene: TRBV7-9
j_gene: TRBJ2-5
abundance: .
d_gene: TRBD1
CDR3aa: CASSLADRWETQYF
CDR3nt: TGTGCCAGCAGCTTAGCGGACAGGTGGGAGACCCAGTACTTC

v_gene: TRBV28
j_gene: TRBJ1-5
abundance: few
d_gene: .
CDR3aa: CASSPVYSNQPQHF
CDR3nt: TGTGCCAGCAGTCCGGTCTATAGCAATCAGCCCCAGCATTTT

v_gene: TRBV14
j_gene: TRBJ2-1
abundance: .
d_gene: .
CDR3aa: CASSQVSRNEQFF
CDR3nt: TGTGCCAGCAGCCAAGTATCCAGGAATGAGCAGTTCTTC

v_gene: TRBV13
j_gene: TRBJ2-1
abundance: .
d_gene: TRBD2
CDR3aa: CASSVRLAEVYNEQFF
CDR3nt: TGTGCCAGCAGCGTGAGACTAGCGGAGGTTTACAATGAGCAGTTCTTC

v_gene: TRBV5-1
j_gene: TRBJ1-2
abundance: .
d_gene: .
CDR3aa: CASSFYSGESGYTF
CDR3nt: TGCGCCAGCAGCTTTTATTCAGGGGAGTCTGGCTACACCTTC

v_gene: TRBV30
j_gene: TRBJ2-7
abundance: .
d_gene: TRBD1
CDR3aa: CAGTGTGDLGQYF
CDR3nt: TGTGCCGGAACCGGGACAGGGGACTTGGGGCAGTACTTC

v_gene: TRBV15
j_gene: TRBJ2-2
abundance: .
d_gene: .
CDR3aa: CATSPTFMGGELFF
CDR3nt: TGTGCCACCAGCCCGACTTTCATGGGCGGGGAGCTGTTTTTT

v_gene: TRBV9
j_gene: TRBJ2-1
abundance: .
d_gene: .
CDR3aa: CASSVEAGYNEQFF
CDR3nt: TGTGCCAGCAGCGTAGAGGCGGGATACAATGAGCAGTTCTTC

v_gene: TRBV11-2
j_gene: TRBJ2-7
abundance: .
d_gene: .
CDR3aa: CASSPWRREQYF
CDR3nt: TGTGCCAGCAGTCCTTGGCGTCGCGAGCAGTACTTC

v_gene: TRBV29-1
j_gene: TRBJ1-1
abundance: .
d_gene: .
CDR3aa: CSESGPPQGSF
CDR3nt: TGCAGCGAGTCGGGACCCCCTCAAGGATCTTTT

v_gene: TRBV4-1
j_gene: TRBJ1-6
abundance: .
d_gene: .
CDR3aa: CASSQDGGSSYNSPLHF
CDR3nt: TGCGCCAGCAGCCAAGATGGGGGGAGCTCCTATAATTCACCCCTCCACTTT

v_gene: TRBV7-8
j_gene: TRBJ1-3
abundance: .
d_gene: .
CDR3aa: CASSMTGAGNTIYF
CDR3nt: TGTGCCAGCAGCATGACAGGAGCGGGAAACACCATATATTTT

v_gene: TRBV19
j_gene: TRBJ2-5
abundance: .
d_gene: TRBD1
CDR3aa: CASSIGASGTGEETQYF
CDR3nt: TGTGCCAGTAGTATTGGCGCTTCCGGGACAGGGGAAGAGACCCAGTACTTC

v_gene: TRBV28
j_gene: TRBJ2-5
abundance: .
d_gene: TRBD2
CDR3aa: CASSWGTSGQETQYF
CDR3nt: TGTGCCAGCAGTTGGGGGACTAGCGGACAAGAGACCCAGTACTTC

v_gene: TRBV11-2
j_gene: TRBJ2-7
abundance: .
d_gene: .
CDR3aa: CASSVPGTETYEQYF
CDR3nt: TGTGCCAGCAGCGTGCCCGGGACGGAAACCTACGAGCAGTACTTC

v_gene: TRBV5-1
j_gene: TRBJ1-3
abundance: .
d_gene: TRBD1
CDR3aa: CASSLAGTGDTIYF
CDR3nt: TGCGCCAGCAGCTTGGCGGGGACAGGGGACACCATATATTTT

v_gene: TRBV5-4
j_gene: TRBJ2-7
abundance: .
d_gene: .
CDR3aa: CASSWARSPDEQYF
CDR3nt: TGTGCCAGCAGCTGGGCCCGAAGTCCCGACGAGCAGTACTTC

v_gene: TRBV11-1
j_gene: TRBJ2-5
abundance: .
d_gene: .
CDR3aa: CASQGGWEETQYF
CDR3nt: TGTGCCAGCCAAGGCGGTTGGGAGGAGACCCAGTACTTC

v_gene: TRBV7-3
j_gene: TRBJ2-6
abundance: .
d_gene: .
CDR3aa: CASSLLGDSGANVLTF
CDR3nt: TGTGCCAGCAGCTTACTAGGGGACTCTGGGGCCAACGTCCTGACTTTC

v_gene: TRBV5-8
j_gene: TRBJ1-5
abundance: .
d_gene: .
CDR3aa: CASTEAGGGLVPQHF
CDR3nt: TGTGCCAGCACGGAAGCGGGAGGGGGTTTAGTGCCCCAGCATTTT

v_gene: TRBV15
j_gene: TRBJ2-7
abundance: .
d_gene: .
CDR3aa: CATSRTKLGGRPYEQYF
CDR3nt: TGTGCCACCAGCAGAACAAAACTTGGAGGGAGACCCTACGAGCAGTACTTC

v_gene: TRBV7-6
j_gene: TRBJ2-7
abundance: .
d_gene: TRBD1
CDR3aa: CASSRDRDRFPHEQYF
CDR3nt: TGTGCCAGCAGCAGAGACCGGGACAGGTTCCCCCACGAGCAGTACTTC

v_gene: TRBV6-5
j_gene: TRBJ2-7
abundance: .
d_gene: TRBD2
CDR3aa: CASSYLASGYEQYF
CDR3nt: TGTGCCAGCAGTTACTTGGCTAGCGGTTACGAGCAGTACTTC

v_gene: TRBV4-1
j_gene: TRBJ2-2
abundance: .
d_gene: .
CDR3aa: CASSHQLTNTGELFF
CDR3nt: TGCGCCAGCAGCCATCAGCTTACAAACACCGGGGAGCTGTTTTTT

v_gene: TRBV30
j_gene: TRBJ2-5
abundance: .
d_gene: TRBD2
CDR3aa: CAWSARGGETQYF
CDR3nt: TGTGCCTGGAGTGCCCGGGGGGGAGAGACCCAGTACTTC

v_gene: TRBV28
j_gene: TRBJ1-2
abundance: .
d_gene: TRBD1
CDR3aa: CASSLDREDYGYTF
CDR3nt: TGTGCCAGCAGTTTGGACAGGGAGGACTATGGCTACACCTTC

v_gene: TRBV7-6
j_gene: TRBJ2-7
abundance: .
d_gene: .
CDR3aa: CASSPVLAGGAYEQYF
CDR3nt: TGTGCCAGCAGCCCCGTATTGGCCGGGGGCGCCTACGAGCAGTACTTC

v_gene: TRBV9
j_gene: TRBJ2-1
abundance: .
d_gene: TRBD2
CDR3aa: CASSVSSGRGTYNEQFF
CDR3nt: TGTGCCAGCAGCGTCTCTAGCGGGAGAGGTACCTACAATGAGCAGTTCTTC